One and the same sample provided the 22 T cell receptor beta chains below, sequenced in a study of regulatory T cells in long-lasting Graves disease. The time point: persistent/refractory GD, antithyroid drugs over 5 years with positive TRAb. From RNA extracted from PBMCs, the TCR library was made. The TCR beta library used iRepertoire HTBI primers with Arm-PCR amplification of CDR3. TCRdb processed the multiplex PCR reads anew with MiXCR; each CDR3 protein has one entry. The data show hundreds of thousands of distinct CDR3 sequences, around 20% seen once. Sequencing was performed on peripheral blood mononuclear cells (PBMCs), taken when the disease was refractory, from a patient treated with antithyroid drugs. The receptor set was obtained from a female donor with Graves disease.

The count of this clonotype is one. This chain's CDR3 is CASSYGGGTYEQYF. The CDR3 DNA is TGTGCCAGCAGTTACGGTGGCGGCACCTACGAGCAGTACTTC. The chain has TRBV6-2 or TRBV6-3 and TRBJ2-7, with D uncertain. V shed 2 bases and J shed 2 bases, with 10 bases lying between them. The CDR3 runs 14 residues. The germline V gene encodes CDR1 MNHEY and CDR2 SVGEGT.

This clonotype has at least ten counts. The chain joins TRBV11-3 to TRBJ1-1, with a possible D match to TRBD1 (6 bases). The CDR3 runs to 15 residues. Germline assignment: CDR1 SGHNT and CDR2 YENEEA. The germline V and J ends were trimmed by 2 bases and 7 bases, with 17 bases remaining between them. CDR3 region: CASSLNAQGWGEAFF. DNA for the CDR3: TGTGCCAGCAGCTTAAACGCTCAGGGGTGGGGTGAAGCTTTCTTT.

This clonotype has at least ten counts. The chain recombines TRBV2 with TRBJ1-3, with TRBD1 as a possible D gene (5 bases). The CDR3 consists of 14 residues. CDR1 SNHLY and CDR2 FYNNEI come from the germline V gene. Trimming pared 2 bases from V and 5 bases from J, leaving 10 bases between. The CDR3 nucleotides read TGTGCCAGCAGTGAACGCGGGGGTAGAAACACCATATATTTT. This translates into CASSERGGRNTIYF.

The chain employs TRBV2 and TRBJ1-1; tentative D call: TRBD1 (5 bases). Per the germline V gene, CDR1 is SNHLY and CDR2 is FYNNEI. This CDR3 region has 13 residues. V dropped 4 bases and J dropped 6 bases, with 12 bases sitting between them. The DNA for the CDR3 is TGTGCCAGCAGTGGACAGTTACTCCCTGAAGCTTTCTTT. Encoded protein: CASSGQLLPEAFF.

This clonotype was detected only a few times. The chain has TRBV6-1 and TRBJ1-4; 8 bases align to TRBD1. CDR1 and CDR2 from the germline V gene are MNHNS and SASEGT. This CDR3 contains 15 residues. The trim removed 10 bases at V and 0 bases at J, leaving 7 bases unmatched. CDR3 sequence reads: CATRDRTATNEKLFF. The CDR3 nucleotides are TGTGCCACCAGGGACAGGACTGCAACTAATGAAAAACTGTTTTTT.

This clonotype was found many times. The chain couples TRBV27 to TRBJ2-7; D gene ambiguous. With 3 bases removed from V and 4 bases from J, the gap between germline ends came to 10 bases. CDR1 MNHEY and CDR2 SMNVEV come from the germline V gene (reference sequence). This CDR3 has 13 amino acids. The CDR3 DNA reads as TGTGCCAGCAGTTTGAGGCAGGAGTACGAGCAGTACTTC. This sequence encodes CASSLRQEYEQYF.

This clonotype was detected ten times or more. The chain employs TRBV5-1 and TRBJ1-4; D is perhaps TRBD1 (5 bases). Germline V CDR1 and CDR2: SGHRS, YFSETQ. Trimming removed 4 bases at V and 5 bases at J, with 12 bases between. The CDR3 sequence is 14 residues long. The chain's CDR3 is CASSPGDANEKLFF. The CDR3 coding sequence is TGCGCCAGCAGCCCCGGGGACGCGAATGAAAAACTGTTTTTT.

This clonotype was detected many times. The gene calls are TRBV12-3 or TRBV12-4 and TRBJ1-1; D gene uncertain. Trimming shortened V by 1 base and J by 5 bases, and 5 bases separated the two germline ends. The CDR3 contains 12 residues. The CDR3: CASSLVGTEAFF. In DNA form, the CDR3 reads TGTGCCAGCAGTTTAGTGGGGACTGAAGCTTTCTTT.

V gene TRBV9 combines with J gene TRBJ2-7; D remains unclear. The CDR3 is 13 amino acids. In germline, CDR1 is SGDLS, CDR2 YYNGEE. V was shortened by 0 bases and J by 8 bases, with 12 bases between the two germline ends. The chain's CDR3 is CASSVAPVNKQYF. The CDR3 bases are TGTGCCAGCAGCGTAGCCCCGGTGAACAAGCAGTACTTC.

This clonotype came up many times. V usage is TRBV20-1 and J usage is TRBJ2-7, with TRBD2 matching over 8 bases. Per germline, CDR1 DFQATT and CDR2 SNEGSKA (reference sequence). V was clipped by 2 bases and J by 3 bases; unmatched bases: 12. The CDR3 has 16 amino acids. The CDR3 here is CSARRGGTRGIYEQYF. The DNA of the CDR3 is TGCAGTGCTAGACGCGGGGGGACTAGAGGTATCTACGAGCAGTACTTC.

This clonotype was picked up many times. V and J are TRBV6-1 and TRBJ2-5, with a tentative D call TRBD2 (6 bases). Germline V CDR1 and CDR2: MNHNS, SASEGT. The CDR3 loop spans 18 amino acids. The V end lost 8 bases, the J end lost 4 bases, and 29 bases lay between the germline ends. CDR3 residues: CASGRGVYRTFGGETQYF. DNA of the CDR3: TGTGCCAGCGGGCGAGGGGTCTACAGGACCTTCGGGGGAGAGACCCAGTACTTC.

V gene TRBV27 combines with J gene TRBJ2-7; TRBD2 is a possible D gene (7 bases). This CDR3 is 14 amino acids long. The V gene lost 1 base and the J gene lost 6 bases, with 13 bases spanning the gap. Germline V lookup: CDR1 MNHEY, CDR2 SMNVEV (reference sequence). Written as DNA, the CDR3 is TGTGCCAGCAGTTTATTAGGGAGGGGGTGCGAGCAGTACTTC. It encodes CASSLLGRGCEQYF.

This clonotype was seen once. The CDR3 loop reads CASSSGLADYTGELFF. DNA of the CDR3: TGTGCCAGCAGCAGTGGACTAGCGGACTACACCGGGGAGCTGTTTTTT. The chain uses TRBV4-2 and TRBJ2-2; 10 nucleotides agree with TRBD2. The CDR3 is 16 amino acids. V lost 5 bases to trimming and J lost 3 bases; unmatched junction nucleotides: 6. CDR1 and CDR2 (germline): LGHNA, YNFKEQ.

The rearrangement joins TRBV24-1 to TRBJ2-1; no definite D call. V gave up 5 bases and J gave up 4 bases, with 2 bases separating them. Per the germline V gene, CDR1 is KGHDR and CDR2 is SFDVKD. The CDR3 covers 11 residues. The DNA for the CDR3 is TGTGCCACCAGTGCGTACAATGAGCAGTTCTTC. Protein sequence: CATSAYNEQFF.

At least ten counts were recorded for this clonotype. The V gene is TRBV2, the J gene TRBJ2-5, with 11 bases identical to TRBD2. Germline CDR1 and CDR2: SNHLY and FYNNEI. V shed 5 bases, J shed 7 bases, and the junction held 6 bases outside the gene matches. This CDR3 has 14 amino acids. DNA of the CDR3: TGTGCCAGCAGTTCGCGCGGGACTAGCGGGACCCAGTACTTC. It specifies CASSSRGTSGTQYF.

This clonotype was picked up many times. This chain links TRBV28 with TRBJ1-1, with D unclear. CDR3 length equals 14 residues. The V gene lost 2 bases and the J gene lost 4 bases, with 11 bases spanning the gap. The germline V gene has CDR1 MDHEN and CDR2 SYDVKM. CDR3 DNA sequence: TGTGCCAGCAGTTTAGTGTATGAAGCCACTGAAGCTTTCTTT. This sequence encodes CASSLVYEATEAFF.

The chain recombines TRBV19 with TRBJ1-5, with D possibly being TRBD1 (5 bases). CDR1 and CDR2 (germline): LNHDA, SQIVND (reference sequence). Trimming took 2 bases from V and 1 from J, leaving 12 bases between them. There are 16 residues in the CDR3. Written as DNA, the CDR3 is TGTGCCAGTAGTATACAGGGCCGATGGAGCAATCAGCCCCAGCATTTT. It codes for CASSIQGRWSNQPQHF.

This chain connects TRBV29-1 to TRBJ2-5; TRBD1 aligns across 12 bases. There are 17 residues in the CDR3. Germline lookup yields CDR1 SQVTM and CDR2 ANQGSEA. V shed 4 bases and J 5 bases; nucleotides not matched to a gene: 14. Written as DNA, the CDR3 is TGCAGCGTTGGGTATGGCTTCGGGGACAGGGGGCTTGAGACCCAGTACTTC. Translated, it gives CSVGYGFGDRGLETQYF.

There are a few counts of this clonotype. This chain uses TRBV20-1 with TRBJ1-2; a weak D match, TRBD1 (6 bases). Germline V lookup: CDR1 DFQATT, CDR2 SNEGSKA (reference sequence). This CDR3 is built from 12 residues. Deletions cut 3 bases from V and 7 bases from J, with 12 bases between. In DNA, the CDR3 is TGCAGTGCTAGTAACGGGGGGCCTGGCTACACCTTC. It specifies CSASNGGPGYTF.

This chain joins TRBV15 and TRBJ2-5; 7 bases are a match to TRBD1. CDR3 size: 14 residues. V shed 3 bases and J 5 bases; nucleotides not matched to a gene: 6. Germline CDR1 LNHNV, CDR2 YYDKDF (reference sequence). The CDR3 reads CATSSYRGRETQYF. The DNA for the CDR3 is TGTGCCACCAGCAGTTACAGGGGACGGGAGACCCAGTACTTC. Complete variable domain (other parts from reference TRBV15 and TRBJ2-5): DAMVIQNPRYQVTQFGKPVTLSCSQTLNHNVMYWYQQKSSQAPKLLFHYYDKDFNNEADTPDNFQSRRPNTSFCFLDIRSPGLGDTAMYLCATSSYRGRETQYFGPGTRLLVL.

This chain connects TRBV7-2 to TRBJ2-2; D uncertain. The V and J ends lost 6 bases and 8 bases respectively, with 25 bases between them. The CDR3 consists of 17 residues. Germline V gene sequence: CDR1 SGHTA, CDR2 FQGNSA. The CDR3 loop is CASSRQGPSIHRGELFF. The DNA for the CDR3 is TGTGCCAGCAGTCGCCAAGGACCCTCGATCCACCGTGGGGAGCTGTTTTTT.

This clonotype was detected ten times or more. V and J are TRBV10-3 and TRBJ2-5; 7 bases fit TRBD1. V lost 8 bases to trimming and J lost 7 bases; unmatched junction nucleotides: 10. Germline values: CDR1 ENHRY, CDR2 SYGVKD. The CDR3 loop spans 13 amino acids. The CDR3 region has the DNA TGTGCCATCGCAAGGGACAGTACGGGGACCCAGTACTTC. It translates to CAIARDSTGTQYF.